This passage covers 9 T cell receptor beta chains from one sample sequenced in a study of cytomegalovirus exposure and HLA in healthy donors. The PCR contained 60 Vbeta and 13 Jbeta primers. TCRdb keeps only in-frame clones here, not all; method: immunoSEQ multiplex PCR. The data contain around 120,000 clones, under 85% of them singletons. The specimen was PBMCs. The receptors here all came from a woman between 18 and 29 years old in good health and CMV-seronegative.

This chain links TRBV19 with TRBJ2-6; D is perhaps TRBD1 (6 bases). This CDR3 is built from 14 residues. V lost 6 bases to trimming and J lost 0 bases, with 6 bases between them. Germline V CDR1 and CDR2: LNHDA, SQIVND (reference sequence). As DNA, the CDR3 is TGTGCCAGTAGCAGGGGCTCTGGGGCCAACGTCCTGACTTTC. This gives the protein CASSRGSGANVLTF.

The chain carries TRBV30 and TRBJ1-6, with D uncertain. CDR1 is GTSNPN, CDR2 SVGIG, per germline (reference sequence). Trimming removed 0 bases at V and 5 bases at J, with 8 bases between. CDR3 size: 14 residues. Here the CDR3 DNA reads TGTGCCTGGAGTGTATCGGTGAATAATTCACCCCTCCACTTT. Translation: CAWSVSVNNSPLHF.

V gene TRBV30 combines with J gene TRBJ2-2; TRBD2 agrees at 11 bases. Trimming took 5 bases from V and 7 from J; bases not matched to a gene: 9. Germline CDR1 reads GTSNPN; CDR2 reads SVGIG (reference sequence). The length of the CDR3 is 15 residues. The CDR3 DNA is TGTGCCTGGTGCCACGGGACTAGCGGTATCGGGGAGCTGTTTTTT. Encoded protein: CAWCHGTSGIGELFF.

The chain has TRBV5-1 and TRBJ2-1; 9 bases map to TRBD1. The CDR3 covers 14 residues. Germline CDR1 SGHRS, CDR2 YFSETQ. V lost 5 bases, J lost 8 bases, and 8 bases stayed unmatched. This CDR3 is CASSRGTGYHEQFF. As DNA, the CDR3 is TGCGCCAGCAGTCGCGGGACAGGGTATCATGAGCAGTTCTTC. Full variable domain (missing parts from reference TRBV5-1 and TRBJ2-1): KAGVTQTPRYLIKTRGQQVTLSCSPISGHRSVSWYQQTPGQGLQFLFEYFSETQRNKGNFPGRFSGRQFSNSRSEMNVSTLELGDSALYLCASSRGTGYHEQFFGPGTRLTVL.

The genes are TRBV28 and TRBJ2-1; D not certain. Germline assignment: CDR1 MDHEN and CDR2 SYDVKM. This CDR3 has 14 residues. The V end lost 6 bases, the J end lost 10 bases, and 19 bases lay between the germline ends. CDR3 nucleotide sequence: TGTGCCAGCAGCTCCAATCATGAGGCGGAGGAGCAGTTCTTC. Its translation is CASSSNHEAEEQFF. The whole variable domain, filled in from reference TRBV28 and TRBJ2-1, reads DVKVTQSSRYLVKRTGEKVFLECVQDMDHENMFWYRQDPGLGLRLIYFSYDVKMKEKGDIPEGYSVSREKKERFSLILESASTNQTSMYLCASSSNHEAEEQFFGPGTRLTVL.

The chain links TRBV14 to TRBJ1-4; the D is unclear. Germline-derived CDR1 and CDR2 are SGHDN and FVKESK. V lost 4 bases, J lost 11 bases, and 20 bases lay in between. This CDR3 is built from 15 residues. The CDR3: CASSPNSGIFEKLFF. CDR3 bases: TGTGCCAGCAGCCCGAACTCCGGGATATTTGAGAAACTGTTTTTT.

The V gene is TRBV7-9, the J gene TRBJ2-7; D possibly corresponds to TRBD2 (5 bases). The V gene lost 3 bases and the J gene lost 11 bases, with 23 bases spanning the gap. CDR1 is SEHNR, CDR2 FQNEAQ, per germline (reference sequence). The CDR3 is made up of 15 amino acids. CDR3 region: CASSFSQASGPIEYF. In DNA, the CDR3 is TGTGCCAGCAGCTTCTCCCAGGCCAGCGGCCCCATAGAGTACTTC.

The V gene is TRBV5-1, the J gene TRBJ2-2, with a weak D call TRBD1 (6 bases). Germline-derived CDR1 and CDR2 are SGHRS and YFSETQ. Trimming took off 0 bases at V and 0 bases at J, with 15 bases between the two ends. The CDR3 length is 18 residues. CDR3 in amino acids: CASSLGTPGTPNTGELFF. The DNA for the CDR3 is TGCGCCAGCAGCTTGGGAACTCCCGGGACACCGAACACCGGGGAGCTGTTTTTT.

V gene TRBV7-9 combines with J gene TRBJ1-5, with a weak D call TRBD1 (6 bases). V lost 1 base to trimming and J lost 4 bases, with 17 bases between them. The CDR3 covers 17 residues. The germline V gene has CDR1 SEHNR and CDR2 FQNEAQ (reference sequence). CDR3 in amino acids: CASSLVWDTSSNQPQHF. CDR3 coding DNA: TGTGCCAGCAGCTTAGTGTGGGACACTTCCTCGAATCAGCCCCAGCATTTT.